The 27 T cell receptor beta chains listed next were all sequenced from one sample in a study of spatial heterogeneity in lung cancer (dated by TCRdb to between 2018 and 2021). Libraries were built with 5' RACE. This sample was sequenced with a NextSeq 500. TCRdb itself trimmed the public reads at Q25 with fastp, ran MiXCR and retained productive beta chains. Each record represents a unique CDR3 protein, reported with the most common genes and DNA among its rows. This sample lists about 12,000 distinct CDR3 sequences; 13% to 15% were detected once. Jointly, the top ten make up roughly 2.4% of the sample. The label giving this sample's time point can be read as: sample taken at primary tumor resection. For TCR sequencing, whole RNA was extracted from tumor and nontumor lung tissue, or from cryopreserved PBMC samples, and no cell sorting was done. This material consisted of PBMCs, taken at surgery. The origin of the receptors is a female donor with early-stage non-small cell lung cancer.

By share of the sample, this clonotype is medium-sized. The V and J genes are TRBV7-9 and TRBJ1-2, with D hard to call. From germline, CDR1 is SEHNR and CDR2 FQNEAQ (reference sequence). The CDR3 consists of 13 residues. The ends were cut back, 5 bases at V and 6 bases at J, with 13 bases in the middle. CDR3: CASSTTASNGYTF. In DNA form, the CDR3 reads TGTGCCAGCAGCACCACAGCGTCAAATGGCTACACCTTC.

This clonotype was found many times. The chain couples TRBV5-1 to TRBJ2-3; TRBD2 matches at 14 bases. The germline gives CDR1 SGHRS, CDR2 YFSETQ. J was trimmed by 3 bases and V by 3 bases; bases with no gene match: 3. The CDR3 is 16 residues long. Here the CDR3 DNA reads TGCGCCAGCAGCTGGGGACTAGCGGGAGAGACAGATACGCAGTATTTT. Translation: CASSWGLAGETDTQYF.

This chain joins TRBV20-1 and TRBJ2-4, with 9 nucleotides matching TRBD1. The V segment lost 5 bases and the J segment 8 bases; nucleotides outside the gene matches: 13. Germline CDR1 is DFQATT and CDR2 is SNEGSKA (reference sequence). This CDR3 is 15 amino acids long. CDR3 region: CSAPDRGGFGDIQYF. The DNA of the CDR3 is TGCAGTGCTCCGGACAGGGGAGGGTTCGGGGACATTCAGTACTTC.

This clonotype was seen many times. The chain couples TRBV6-6 to TRBJ1-5; TRBD1 aligns across 9 bases. Germline V CDR1 and CDR2: MNHNY, SVGAGI (reference sequence). There are 15 residues in the CDR3. V lost 5 bases and J lost 2; bases outside the gene matches: 4. This CDR3 reads CASSTRTGGNQPQHF. CDR3 DNA sequence: TGTGCCAGCAGTACGAGGACAGGGGGCAATCAGCCCCAGCATTTT.

By its share, this clonotype is medium-sized (0.01 to 0.1%). The chain recombines TRBV29-1 with TRBJ2-4, with TRBD2 matching 7 bases. The CDR3 is 12 residues long. The germline CDR1 and CDR2 sequences are SQVTM and ANQGSEA. The J segment lost 7 bases and the V segment lost 4 bases, leaving 4 bases of the junction unmatched. Here the CDR3 DNA reads TGCAGCGTTGGCCCGGGGGGTAACATTCAGTACTTC. Amino acid sequence: CSVGPGGNIQYF.

This chain links TRBV20-1 with TRBJ2-7, with TRBD2 matching over 10 bases. The CDR3 is made up of 15 amino acids. Germline CDR1 and CDR2: DFQATT and SNEGSKA (reference sequence). The J segment lost 7 bases and the V segment lost 2 bases, leaving 11 bases of the junction unmatched. CDR3 loop: CSARSRTSGPLEQYF. CDR3 nucleotide sequence: TGCAGTGCTAGAAGCCGGACTAGCGGCCCTCTGGAGCAGTACTTC.

This clonotype was counted at least ten times. The rearrangement joins TRBV7-8 to TRBJ2-5; 10 bases map to TRBD1. With 5 bases clipped from V and 13 bases from J, the junction kept 7 bases outside the gene matches. The CDR3 length is 12 residues. CDR1 SGHVS and CDR2 FQNEAQ come from the germline V gene. The CDR3 region is CASSRDRDRGYF. The DNA for the CDR3 is TGTGCCAGCAGCCGGGACCGGGACAGGGGGTACTTC.

At least ten counts were recorded for this clonotype. The chain is built from TRBV20-1 and TRBJ1-2; possible D gene TRBD1, 5 bases. This CDR3 region has 15 residues. Between the trimmed V and J ends, which lost 0 bases and 0 bases, there was a span of 11 bases. The V gene's germline CDR1 is DFQATT and CDR2 SNEGSKA (reference sequence). Here the CDR3 reads CSARDNQGANYGYTF. The CDR3 region has the DNA TGCAGTGCTAGAGACAATCAGGGAGCTAACTATGGCTACACCTTC.

This clonotype counts as medium-sized (0.01 to 0.1%). The chain couples TRBV29-1 to TRBJ1-6; D gene unclear. Germline V gene lookup returns CDR1 SQVTM and CDR2 ANQGSEA. The CDR3 has 13 residues. Trimming shortened V by 4 bases and J by 7 bases, and 11 bases separated the two germline ends. CDR3 amino acids: CSVGVDLNSPLHF. CDR3 coding DNA: TGCAGCGTTGGGGTTGATCTCAATTCACCCCTCCACTTT. Together with reference TRBV29-1 and TRBJ1-6, the CDR3 gives the full variable domain: SAVISQKPSRDICQRGTSLTIQCQVDSQVTMMFWYRQQPGQSLTLIATANQGSEATYESGFVIDKFPISRPNLTFSTLTVSNMSPEDSSIYLCSVGVDLNSPLHFGNGTRLTVT.

The chain has TRBV7-9 and TRBJ2-3; D ambiguous. In germline, CDR1 is SEHNR, CDR2 FQNEAQ (reference sequence). V was shortened by 6 bases and J by 2 bases, with 15 bases between the two germline ends. The CDR3 has 15 residues. The CDR3 is CASSSRVKVTDTQYF. The DNA of the CDR3 is TGTGCCAGCAGTTCAAGGGTCAAGGTCACAGATACGCAGTATTTT.

This clonotype is medium-sized in the sample. This sequence joins TRBV3-1 and TRBJ1-5; D is unresolved. V shed 0 bases and J shed 4 bases, with 7 bases lying between them. The CDR3 spans 14 residues. Germline lookup yields CDR1 LGHDT and CDR2 YNNKEL (reference sequence). In nucleotides, the CDR3 is TGTGCCAGCAGCCAAGAGGTGGGGAATCAGCCCCAGCATTTT. Translated, it gives CASSQEVGNQPQHF.

The rearrangement uses TRBV5-1 and TRBJ2-2, with TRBD2 matching over 9 bases. After removal of 1 base from V and 5 bases from J, the junction contained 9 bases not matched to a gene. The length of the CDR3 is 17 residues. Germline-derived CDR1 and CDR2 are SGHRS and YFSETQ. The CDR3 reads CASSLIGGRAVTGELFF. CDR3 in DNA: TGCGCCAGCAGCTTGATCGGCGGGAGGGCCGTAACCGGGGAGCTGTTTTTT.

This clonotype is medium-sized within its sample. V and J are TRBV7-8 and TRBJ2-5, with no clear D. The V end lost 4 bases, the J end lost 2 bases, and 17 bases lay between the germline ends. CDR1 and CDR2 from the germline V gene are SGHVS and FQNEAQ. The CDR3 covers 16 residues. The CDR3 spells CASSSYARRRQETQYF. DNA for the CDR3: TGTGCCAGCAGCTCGTACGCGCGCAGAAGACAAGAGACCCAGTACTTC.

This clonotype is termed medium-sized. The V and J genes are TRBV5-1 and TRBJ2-5, with TRBD2 matching over 9 bases. Trimming cost V 4 bases and J 4 bases; bases outside gene matches: 11. The CDR3 contains 16 residues. Germline lookup yields CDR1 SGHRS and CDR2 YFSETQ. The CDR3 DNA reads as TGCGCCAGCAGCCCCCGGGAAGCGGGAGGCCTAGAGACCCAGTACTTC. As protein: CASSPREAGGLETQYF.

This clonotype is medium-sized within its sample. The V and J genes are TRBV5-1 and TRBJ1-1; D ambiguous. This CDR3 is built from 15 residues. V lost 2 bases, J lost 0 bases, and 11 bases lay in between. In germline, CDR1 is SGHRS, CDR2 YFSETQ. The chain's CDR3 is CASSFNSLMNTEAFF. CDR3 nucleotides: TGCGCCAGCAGCTTTAACAGTCTTATGAACACTGAAGCTTTCTTT.

The chain uses TRBV9 and TRBJ2-3; D ambiguous. The CDR3 length is 13 residues. The V gene lost 0 bases and the J gene lost 4 bases, with 6 bases spanning the gap. Germline V gene sequence: CDR1 SGDLS, CDR2 YYNGEE. The CDR3 sequence is CASSVGGSDTQYF. Written as DNA, the CDR3 is TGTGCCAGCAGCGTAGGTGGTTCAGATACGCAGTATTTT.

On this clonotype itself: Since a much larger clone is just one base distant, this may be a read error. V usage is TRBV19 and J usage is TRBJ1-1; the match to TRBD1 covers 7 bases. Germline V gene data show CDR1 as LNHDA and CDR2 as SQIVND (reference sequence). CDR3 length equals 13 residues. For the CDR3, the DNA is TGTGTCAGCCAGGGGGGCTGGTCCACTGAAGCTTTCTTT. Its protein product is CVSQGGWSTEAFF.

This clonotype is labeled as medium-sized. The rearrangement uses TRBV7-3 and TRBJ2-1; TRBD2 agrees at 8 bases. Trimming cost V 2 bases and J 7 bases; bases outside gene matches: 10. The germline gives CDR1 SGHTA, CDR2 FQGTGA. The CDR3 consists of 16 residues. CDR3 sequence reads: CASSLEGSGVWNEQFF. In nucleotides, the CDR3 is TGTGCCAGCAGCTTAGAGGGTAGCGGGGTCTGGAATGAGCAGTTCTTC.

The rearrangement links TRBV7-2 to TRBJ2-1; 14 nucleotides agree with TRBD2. Losses at the gene ends were 1 base for V and 8 bases for J; bases not matched to a gene: 10. Germline-derived CDR1 and CDR2 are SGHTA and FQGNSA. CDR3 size: 18 residues. The CDR3 sequence: CASSLGLGLAGEFYEQFF. Here the CDR3 DNA reads TGTGCCAGCAGCTTAGGGCTGGGACTAGCGGGAGAATTTTATGAGCAGTTCTTC.

V is TRBV19 and J is TRBJ2-5, with D possibly being TRBD1 (6 bases). CDR3 length: 13 amino acids. CDR1 is LNHDA and CDR2 is SQIVND in the germline V gene (reference sequence). The ends were cut back, 4 bases at V and 5 bases at J, with 11 bases in the middle. DNA of the CDR3: TGTGCCAGTAGTAGTGCAAGGGGGGAGACCCAGTACTTC. Translation: CASSSARGETQYF.

This clonotype has ten or more counts. This chain joins TRBV11-2 and TRBJ2-3; 9 nucleotides agree with TRBD2. With V trimmed by 5 bases and J by 3 bases, 6 bases remained unmatched. The CDR3 is made up of 15 amino acids. The germline V gene has CDR1 SGHAT and CDR2 FQNNGV. CDR3: CASSPSGRRTDTQYF. CDR3 DNA: TGTGCCAGCAGCCCCAGCGGGAGGCGGACAGATACGCAGTATTTT.

This clonotype occurred a few times. This rearrangement joins TRBV2 to TRBJ2-2; possibly TRBD2 for D (6 bases). This CDR3 spans 13 amino acids. From germline, CDR1 is SNHLY and CDR2 FYNNEI. Trimming left V 7 bases short and J 6 bases short, with 12 bases between. DNA for the CDR3: TGTGCCAGCACTTACACTAGCCCCGGGGAGCTGTTTTTT. Translation: CASTYTSPGELFF. Based on the CDR3 plus reference TRBV2 and TRBJ2-2, the full variable domain is EPEVTQTPSHQVTQMGQEVILRCVPISNHLYFYWYRQILGQKVEFLVSFYNNEISEKSEIFDDQFSVERPDGSNFTLKIRSTKLEDSAMYFCASTYTSPGELFFGEGSRLTVL.

The sample holds many counts of this clonotype. V usage is TRBV2 and J usage is TRBJ2-5, with D possibly being TRBD2 (7 bases). The length of the CDR3 is 15 residues. With 7 bases removed from V and 2 bases from J, the gap between germline ends came to 17 bases. CDR1 and CDR2 (germline): SNHLY, FYNNEI. CDR3 loop: CASTPQGGGQETQYF. The CDR3 DNA sequence: TGTGCCAGCACCCCTCAAGGGGGGGGACAAGAGACCCAGTACTTC. Full variable domain (outside the CDR3, taken from reference TRBV2 and TRBJ2-5): EPEVTQTPSHQVTQMGQEVILRCVPISNHLYFYWYRQILGQKVEFLVSFYNNEISEKSEIFDDQFSVERPDGSNFTLKIRSTKLEDSAMYFCASTPQGGGQETQYFGPGTRLLVL.

By sample fraction, this clonotype is medium-sized (0.01 to 0.1%). The gene calls are TRBV19 and TRBJ1-5; D may be TRBD1 (5 bases). Looked up from germline, CDR1 is LNHDA and CDR2 is SQIVND (reference sequence). V shed 4 bases and J shed 7 bases, with 14 bases lying between them. This CDR3 region has 14 residues. The CDR3 region is CASSTTGGGQPQHF. The CDR3 nucleotides are TGTGCCAGTAGTACTACAGGAGGAGGACAGCCCCAGCATTTT. The full variable domain, rest sourced from reference TRBV19 and TRBJ1-5, is DGGITQSPKYLFRKEGQNVTLSCEQNLNHDAMYWYRQDPGQGLRLIYYSQIVNDFQKGDIAEGYSVSREKKESFPLTVTSAQKNPTAFYLCASSTTGGGQPQHFGDGTRLSIL.

The chain carries TRBV7-9 and TRBJ2-7; D unresolved. Germline V gene sequence: CDR1 SEHNR, CDR2 FQNEAQ (reference sequence). The V gene lost 5 bases and the J gene lost 2 bases, with 10 bases spanning the gap. The CDR3 length is 13 residues. Here the CDR3 reads CASSPPAAYEQYF. CDR3 nucleotides: TGTGCCAGCAGCCCCCCGGCAGCCTACGAGCAGTACTTC.

V is TRBV5-6 and J is TRBJ1-2, with 7 bases identical to TRBD1. The CDR3 totals 13 residues. With V trimmed by 4 bases and J by 4 bases, 4 bases remained unmatched. Germline lookup yields CDR1 SGHDT and CDR2 YYEEEE. The CDR3 here is CASSATGVYGYTF. CDR3 nucleotides: TGTGCCAGCAGCGCTACAGGGGTCTATGGCTACACCTTC.

By its share, this clonotype is medium-sized. The chain couples TRBV9 to TRBJ2-3; D is possibly TRBD2 (6 bases). The CDR3 is 16 amino acids. Trimming stripped 2 bases from V and 2 bases from J, with 15 bases between. CDR1 is SGDLS, CDR2 YYNGEE, per germline. The CDR3 reads CASSVSTGTYTDTQYF. CDR3 DNA sequence: TGTGCCAGCAGCGTTTCCACCGGGACTTACACAGATACGCAGTATTTT.